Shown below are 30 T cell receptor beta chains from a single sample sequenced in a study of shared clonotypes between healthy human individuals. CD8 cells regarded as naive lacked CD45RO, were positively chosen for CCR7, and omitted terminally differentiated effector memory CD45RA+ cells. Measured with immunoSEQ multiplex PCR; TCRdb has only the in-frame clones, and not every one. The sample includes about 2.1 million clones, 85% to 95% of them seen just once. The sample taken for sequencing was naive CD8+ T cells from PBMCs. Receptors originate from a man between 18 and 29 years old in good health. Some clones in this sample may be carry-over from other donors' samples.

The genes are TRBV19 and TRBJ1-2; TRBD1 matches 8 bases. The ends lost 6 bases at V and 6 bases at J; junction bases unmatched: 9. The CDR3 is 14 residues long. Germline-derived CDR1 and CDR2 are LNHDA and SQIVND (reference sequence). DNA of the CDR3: TGTGCCAGTAGCCGGGACAGGCTGTTAAATGGCTACACCTTC. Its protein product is CASSRDRLLNGYTF.

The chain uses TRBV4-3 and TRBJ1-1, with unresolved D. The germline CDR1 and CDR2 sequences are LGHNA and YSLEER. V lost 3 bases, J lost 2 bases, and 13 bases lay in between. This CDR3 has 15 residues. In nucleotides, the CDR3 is TGCGCCAGCAGCCATAACCCAAACACAAACACTGAAGCTTTCTTT. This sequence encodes CASSHNPNTNTEAFF.

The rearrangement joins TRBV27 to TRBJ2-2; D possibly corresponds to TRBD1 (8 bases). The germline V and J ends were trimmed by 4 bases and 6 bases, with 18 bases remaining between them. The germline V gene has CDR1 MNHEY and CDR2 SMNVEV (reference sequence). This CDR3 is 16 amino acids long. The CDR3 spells CASSSRQGAGAGELFF. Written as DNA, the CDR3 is TGTGCCAGCAGTTCCCGGCAGGGGGCGGGGGCCGGGGAGCTGTTTTTT.

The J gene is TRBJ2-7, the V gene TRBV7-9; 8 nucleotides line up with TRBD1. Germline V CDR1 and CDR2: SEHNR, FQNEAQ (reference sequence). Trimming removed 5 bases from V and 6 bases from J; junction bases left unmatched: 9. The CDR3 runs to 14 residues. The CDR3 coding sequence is TGTGCCAGCAGCCCCTTCGGACAGGGCGGCGAGCAGTACTTC. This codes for CASSPFGQGGEQYF.

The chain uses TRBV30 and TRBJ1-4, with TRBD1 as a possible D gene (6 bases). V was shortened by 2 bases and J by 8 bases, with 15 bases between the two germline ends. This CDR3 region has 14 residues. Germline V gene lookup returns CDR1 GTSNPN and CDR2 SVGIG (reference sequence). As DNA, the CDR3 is TGTGCCTGGAGTCGCGCGGGGGGCCAGGAAAAACTGTTTTTT. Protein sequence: CAWSRAGGQEKLFF.

CDR3 residues: CASRPGSAGNEKLFF. CDR3 coding DNA: TGTGCCAGCAGACCCGGGTCGGCGGGTAATGAAAAACTGTTTTTT. The J gene is TRBJ1-4, the V gene TRBV6-6, with D uncertain. V was clipped by 6 bases and J by 4 bases, with 15 bases between them. The length of the CDR3 is 15 residues. In germline, CDR1 is MNHNY, CDR2 SVGAGI (reference sequence).

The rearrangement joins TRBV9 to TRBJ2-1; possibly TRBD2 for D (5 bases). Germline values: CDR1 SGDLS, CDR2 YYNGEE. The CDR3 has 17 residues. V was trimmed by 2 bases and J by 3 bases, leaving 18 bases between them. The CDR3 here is CASSVGRGRQDYNEQFF. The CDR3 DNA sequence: TGTGCCAGCAGCGTGGGTAGAGGGCGGCAAGACTACAATGAGCAGTTCTTC.

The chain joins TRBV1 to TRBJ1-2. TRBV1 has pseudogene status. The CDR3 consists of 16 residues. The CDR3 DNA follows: TGCACCAGCAGCCAAGAGCGGAGAACAGCTCCGAAGGACTACACCTTC. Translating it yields CTSSQERRTAPKDYTF.

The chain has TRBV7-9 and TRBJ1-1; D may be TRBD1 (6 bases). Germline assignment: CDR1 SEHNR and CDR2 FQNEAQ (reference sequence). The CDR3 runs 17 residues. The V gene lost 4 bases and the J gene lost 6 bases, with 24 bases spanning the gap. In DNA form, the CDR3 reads TGTGCCAGCAGCTCCGCTCTTAATACGGGGGGCGTGCCTGAAGCTTTCTTT. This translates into CASSSALNTGGVPEAFF.

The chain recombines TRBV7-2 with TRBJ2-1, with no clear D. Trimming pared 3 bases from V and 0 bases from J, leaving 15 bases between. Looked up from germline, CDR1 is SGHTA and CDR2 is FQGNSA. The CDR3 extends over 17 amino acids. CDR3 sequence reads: CASSFGVPVSSYNEQFF. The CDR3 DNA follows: TGTGCCAGCAGCTTCGGTGTGCCGGTGAGCTCCTACAATGAGCAGTTCTTC.

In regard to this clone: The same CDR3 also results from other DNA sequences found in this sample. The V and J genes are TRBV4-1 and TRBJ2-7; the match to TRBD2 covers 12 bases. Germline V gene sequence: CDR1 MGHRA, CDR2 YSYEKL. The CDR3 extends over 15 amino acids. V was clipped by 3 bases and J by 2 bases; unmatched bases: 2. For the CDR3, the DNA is TGCGCCAGCAGCCAGCTAGCGGGAGGGCCCTACGAGCAGTACTTC. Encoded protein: CASSQLAGGPYEQYF.

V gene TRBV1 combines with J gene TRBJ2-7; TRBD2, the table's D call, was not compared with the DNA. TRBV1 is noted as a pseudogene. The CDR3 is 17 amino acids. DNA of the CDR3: TGCACCAGCAGCCCCGCCCCTCTAGCGGGAGGGTACTACGAGCAGTACTTC. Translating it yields CTSSPAPLAGGYYEQYF.

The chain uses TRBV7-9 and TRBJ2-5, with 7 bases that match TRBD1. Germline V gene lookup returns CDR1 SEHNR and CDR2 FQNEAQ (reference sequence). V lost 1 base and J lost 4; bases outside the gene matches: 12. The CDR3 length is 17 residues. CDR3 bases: TGTGCCAGCAGCTTAGTGCAGGGGGTCGCGTTTTCAGAGACCCAGTACTTC. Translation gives CASSLVQGVAFSETQYF.

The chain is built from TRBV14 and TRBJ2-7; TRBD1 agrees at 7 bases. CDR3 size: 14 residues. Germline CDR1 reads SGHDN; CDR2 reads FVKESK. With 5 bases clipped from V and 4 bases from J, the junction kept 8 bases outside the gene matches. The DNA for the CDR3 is TGTGCCAGCAGCTACCGCGGACAGGAGTACGAGCAGTACTTC. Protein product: CASSYRGQEYEQYF.

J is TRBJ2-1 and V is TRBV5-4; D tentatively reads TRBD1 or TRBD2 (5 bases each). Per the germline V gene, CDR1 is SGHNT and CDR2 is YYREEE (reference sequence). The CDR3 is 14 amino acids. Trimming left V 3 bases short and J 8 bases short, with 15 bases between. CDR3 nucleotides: TGTGCCAGCAGCTCCGGATGGGGGTTTGATGAGCAGTTCTTC. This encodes CASSSGWGFDEQFF.

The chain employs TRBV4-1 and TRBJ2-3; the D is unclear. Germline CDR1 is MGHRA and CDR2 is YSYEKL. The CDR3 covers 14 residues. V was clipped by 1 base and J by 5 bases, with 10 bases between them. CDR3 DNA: TGCGCCAGCAGCCAAGGGTTAGGTCAAGATACGCAGTATTTT. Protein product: CASSQGLGQDTQYF.

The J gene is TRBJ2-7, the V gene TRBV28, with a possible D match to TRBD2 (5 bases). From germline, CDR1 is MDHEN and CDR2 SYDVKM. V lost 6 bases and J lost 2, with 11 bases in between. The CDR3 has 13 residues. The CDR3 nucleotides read TGTGCCAGCAGGGGCTCCGGGGCCTACGAGCAGTACTTC. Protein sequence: CASRGSGAYEQYF.

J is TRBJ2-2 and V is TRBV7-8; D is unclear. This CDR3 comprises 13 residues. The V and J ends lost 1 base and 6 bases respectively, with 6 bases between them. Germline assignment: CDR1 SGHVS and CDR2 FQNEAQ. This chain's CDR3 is CASSLGSAGELFF. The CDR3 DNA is TGTGCCAGCAGCTTAGGGTCCGCCGGGGAGCTGTTTTTT.

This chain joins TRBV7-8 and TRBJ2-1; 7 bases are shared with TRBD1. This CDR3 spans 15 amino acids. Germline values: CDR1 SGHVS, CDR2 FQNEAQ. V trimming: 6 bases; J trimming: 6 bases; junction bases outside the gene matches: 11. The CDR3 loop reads CASRFRQGGGNEQFF. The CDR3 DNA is TGTGCCAGCAGGTTCAGACAGGGTGGAGGCAATGAGCAGTTCTTC.

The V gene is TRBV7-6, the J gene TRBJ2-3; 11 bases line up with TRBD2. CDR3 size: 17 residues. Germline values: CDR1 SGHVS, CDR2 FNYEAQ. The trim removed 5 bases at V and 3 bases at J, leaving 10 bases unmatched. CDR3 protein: CASSILAGGVRTDTQYF. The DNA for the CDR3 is TGTGCCAGCAGCATCCTAGCGGGAGGTGTTAGGACAGATACGCAGTATTTT.

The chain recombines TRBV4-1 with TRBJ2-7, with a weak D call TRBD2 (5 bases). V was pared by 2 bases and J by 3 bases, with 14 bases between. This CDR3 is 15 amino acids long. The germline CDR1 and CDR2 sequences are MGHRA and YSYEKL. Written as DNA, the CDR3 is TGCGCCAGCAGCCAACGCGAGGGTCTAAACTACGAGCAGTACTTC. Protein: CASSQREGLNYEQYF.

Here the CDR3 reads CASSLGREVGHEQYF. The CDR3 nucleotides are TGTGCCAGCAGCTTGGGGCGGGAGGTCGGCCACGAGCAGTACTTC. V is TRBV7-6 and J is TRBJ2-7, with 8 nucleotides matching TRBD2. The CDR3 spans 15 residues. V trimming: 3 bases; J trimming: 5 bases; junction bases outside the gene matches: 9. Germline V CDR1 and CDR2: SGHVS, FNYEAQ.

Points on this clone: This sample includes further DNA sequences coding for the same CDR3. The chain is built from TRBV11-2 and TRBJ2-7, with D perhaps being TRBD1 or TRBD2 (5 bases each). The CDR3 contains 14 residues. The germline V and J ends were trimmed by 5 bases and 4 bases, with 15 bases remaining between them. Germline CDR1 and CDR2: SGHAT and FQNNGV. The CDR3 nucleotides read TGTGCCAGCAGCCCAGTGGGACCGAATTACGAGCAGTACTTC. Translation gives CASSPVGPNYEQYF.

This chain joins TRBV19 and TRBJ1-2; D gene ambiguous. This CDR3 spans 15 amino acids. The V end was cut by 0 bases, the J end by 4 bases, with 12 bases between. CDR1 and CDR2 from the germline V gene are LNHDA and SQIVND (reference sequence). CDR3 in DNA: TGTGCCAGTAGTATAGATGCGTGGGCACCCTATGGCTACACCTTC. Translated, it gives CASSIDAWAPYGYTF.

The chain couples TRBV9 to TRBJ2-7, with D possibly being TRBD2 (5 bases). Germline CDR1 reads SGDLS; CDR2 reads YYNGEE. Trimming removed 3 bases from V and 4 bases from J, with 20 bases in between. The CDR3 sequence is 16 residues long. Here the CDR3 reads CASSEGIVGDLYEQYF. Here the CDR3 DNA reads TGTGCCAGCAGCGAGGGCATTGTGGGAGATTTGTACGAGCAGTACTTC.

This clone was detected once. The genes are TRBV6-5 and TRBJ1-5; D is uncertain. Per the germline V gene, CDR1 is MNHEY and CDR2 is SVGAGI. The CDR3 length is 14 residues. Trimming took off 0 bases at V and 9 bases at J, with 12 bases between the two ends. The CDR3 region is CASSYSSEGGPQHF. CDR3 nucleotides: TGTGCCAGCAGTTACTCGTCGGAGGGAGGGCCCCAGCATTTT.

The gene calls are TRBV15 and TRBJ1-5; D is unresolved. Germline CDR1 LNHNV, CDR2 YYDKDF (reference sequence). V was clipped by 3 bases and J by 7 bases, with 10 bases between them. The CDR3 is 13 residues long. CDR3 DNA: TGTGCCACCAGCAGCGAGGGAAGCCAGCCCCAGCATTTT. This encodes CATSSEGSQPQHF.

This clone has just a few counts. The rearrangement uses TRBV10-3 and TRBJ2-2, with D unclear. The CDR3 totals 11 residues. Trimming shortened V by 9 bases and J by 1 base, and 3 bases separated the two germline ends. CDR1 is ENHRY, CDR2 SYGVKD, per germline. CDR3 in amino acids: CAIQNTGELFF. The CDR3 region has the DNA TGTGCCATACAGAACACCGGGGAGCTGTTTTTT.

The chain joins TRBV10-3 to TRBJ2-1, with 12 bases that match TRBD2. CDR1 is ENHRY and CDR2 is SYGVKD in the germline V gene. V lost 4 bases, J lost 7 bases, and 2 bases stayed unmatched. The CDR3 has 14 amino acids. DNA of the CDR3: TGTGCCATCAGTGGGACTAGCGGGGTGAATGAGCAGTTCTTC. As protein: CAISGTSGVNEQFF.

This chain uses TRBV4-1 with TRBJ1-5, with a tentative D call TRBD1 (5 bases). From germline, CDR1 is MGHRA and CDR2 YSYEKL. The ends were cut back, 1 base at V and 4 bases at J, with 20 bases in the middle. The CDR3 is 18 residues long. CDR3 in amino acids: CASSQVGGISASNQPQHF. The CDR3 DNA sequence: TGCGCCAGCAGCCAAGTGGGGGGGATCTCGGCCTCGAATCAGCCCCAGCATTTT.